Following are 31 T cell receptor beta chains from one sample sequenced in a study of blood T cell repertoires in COVID-19. Profiled with immunoSEQ multiplex PCR; TCRdb holds only in-frame clones, not every one. The sample shows hundreds of thousands of clones, 75% to 90% of them seen only once. Sequences were obtained from PBMCs or T cells enriched from blood (not recorded which). Source of these receptors: a man aged 25 to 40 who had recovered from COVID-19.

The chain has TRBV10-3 and TRBJ1-2; 7 bases agree with TRBD1. The CDR3 consists of 13 residues. Per germline, CDR1 ENHRY and CDR2 SYGVKD. The V and J ends lost 10 bases and 0 bases, in that order; junction bases with no gene match: 5. The CDR3 region is CATTGDANYGYTF. The CDR3 coding sequence is TGTGCCACCACAGGGGACGCTAACTATGGCTACACCTTC.

The CDR3 is CASSLRPAGLAGGRGEQFF. The CDR3 nucleotides are TGTGCCAGCAGCTTAAGACCCGCGGGACTAGCGGGAGGGAGGGGGGAGCAGTTCTTC. The rearrangement links TRBV7-3 to TRBJ2-1, with 16 bases matching TRBD2. The germline gives CDR1 SGHTA, CDR2 FQGTGA. The CDR3 loop spans 19 amino acids. V lost 1 base and J lost 10; bases outside the gene matches: 13.

The chain combines TRBV3-1 (or the pseudogene TRBV3-2) with TRBJ2-5; 8 nucleotides agree with TRBD2. V lost 1 base, J lost 4 bases, and 8 bases stayed unmatched. CDR1 and CDR2 (germline): LGHDT, YNNKEL (reference sequence). The length of the CDR3 is 16 residues. The CDR3 here is CASSQGTSLGRETQYF. CDR3 sequence (DNA): TGTGCCAGCAGCCAAGGGACTAGCCTAGGGAGAGAGACCCAGTACTTC.

The rearrangement links TRBV18 to TRBJ2-1; 8 bases are a match to TRBD2. After removal of 4 bases from V and 10 bases from J, the junction contained 12 bases not matched to a gene. This CDR3 spans 15 amino acids. Germline values: CDR1 KGHSH, CDR2 LQKENI. CDR3: CASSRRRREEWEQFF. CDR3 DNA: TGTGCCAGCTCACGCCGTAGGCGGGAGGAATGGGAGCAGTTCTTC.

This clone appeared a single time. The chain couples TRBV28 to TRBJ1-5; no reliable D call. Germline V gene lookup returns CDR1 MDHEN and CDR2 SYDVKM. CDR3 size: 12 residues. V was pared by 6 bases and J by 1 base, with 4 bases between. The CDR3 loop reads CASSPSNQPQHF. The CDR3 DNA reads TGTGCCAGCAGCCCAAGCAATCAGCCCCAGCATTTT.

The J gene is TRBJ2-3, the V gene TRBV9, with D possibly matching TRBD1 (5 bases). CDR1 and CDR2 (germline): SGDLS, YYNGEE. This CDR3 is 15 amino acids long. The V and J ends lost 3 bases and 4 bases respectively, with 15 bases between them. The CDR3 here is CASSASGFYSDTQYF. CDR3 DNA sequence: TGTGCCAGCAGCGCCTCAGGGTTTTATTCAGATACGCAGTATTTT.

The CDR3 region is CASSLGLVTDTQYF. CDR3 in DNA: TGTGCCAGCAGTCTCGGACTTGTCACAGATACGCAGTATTTT. J is TRBJ2-3 and V is TRBV6-5; possible D gene TRBD2, 5 bases. The CDR3 covers 14 residues. Germline CDR1 reads MNHEY; CDR2 reads SVGAGI. Trimming removed 5 bases at V and 2 bases at J, with 11 bases between.

V and J are TRBV19 and TRBJ2-3, with 12 bases matching TRBD2. Unmatched junction bases numbered 5, after V lost 4 bases and J lost 6 bases. CDR1 and CDR2 from the germline V gene are LNHDA and SQIVND (reference sequence). The CDR3 contains 15 residues. CDR3 loop: CASSRTSGIGDTQYF. The CDR3 DNA reads TGTGCCAGTAGTAGGACTAGCGGGATAGGGGATACGCAGTATTTT.

The CDR3 DNA sequence: TGTGCCAGCAGCTTAGTGGCGGGGGCCCCAGATACGCAGTATTTT. It yields the protein CASSLVAGAPDTQYF. This rearrangement joins TRBV7-6 to TRBJ2-3; D may be TRBD2 (7 bases). The CDR3 is made up of 15 amino acids. Germline loops: CDR1 SGHVS, CDR2 FNYEAQ. Trimming took off 1 base at V and 4 bases at J, with 12 bases between the two ends.

The rearrangement joins TRBV19 to TRBJ1-4, with 9 bases fitting TRBD1. Germline V gives CDR1 LNHDA, CDR2 SQIVND (reference sequence). V trimming: 6 bases; J trimming: 8 bases; junction bases outside the gene matches: 13. CDR3 length: 16 residues. The CDR3 is CASREDRGKVREKLFF. As DNA, the CDR3 is TGTGCCAGTAGAGAGGACAGGGGAAAGGTTCGCGAAAAACTGTTTTTT.

This clone was observed many times. The chain employs TRBV2 and TRBJ2-1, with D tentatively TRBD1 (6 bases). Germline CDR1 reads SNHLY; CDR2 reads FYNNEI. The germline V and J ends were trimmed by 6 bases and 5 bases, with 14 bases remaining between them. This CDR3 is built from 14 residues. The CDR3 spells CASSSQGLDNEQFF. In nucleotides, the CDR3 is TGTGCCAGCAGCTCACAGGGCCTAGACAATGAGCAGTTCTTC.

This rearrangement joins TRBV19 to TRBJ2-3; D possibly corresponds to TRBD1 (6 bases). Between the trimmed V and J ends, which lost 1 base and 0 bases, there was a span of 8 bases. This CDR3 region has 15 residues. Germline V gene lookup returns CDR1 LNHDA and CDR2 SQIVND (reference sequence). The chain's CDR3 is CASSIGRGSTDTQYF. The CDR3, as DNA: TGTGCCAGTAGTATAGGCAGGGGAAGCACAGATACGCAGTATTTT.

The chain carries TRBV12-3 or TRBV12-4 and TRBJ1-2; D uncertain. The CDR3 spans 13 residues. Trimming pared 8 bases from V and 4 bases from J, leaving 14 bases between. Here the CDR3 DNA reads TGTGCCAGCGGCACTAGGACGGGCTATGGCTACACCTTC. Translating gives CASGTRTGYGYTF.

V gene TRBV6-5 combines with J gene TRBJ2-4; maybe TRBD1 (6 bases). Germline loops: CDR1 MNHEY, CDR2 SVGAGI. The CDR3 contains 15 residues. The V and J ends lost 7 bases and 5 bases respectively, with 18 bases between them. The CDR3 loop reads CASTLRLQGQNIQYF. CDR3 nucleotide sequence: TGTGCCAGCACCCTGAGGTTGCAGGGGCAAAACATTCAGTACTTC.

The V and J genes are TRBV9 and TRBJ2-5, with a weak D call TRBD1 (5 bases). V shed 3 bases and J shed 2 bases, with 11 bases lying between them. The CDR3 consists of 14 residues. The germline V gene has CDR1 SGDLS and CDR2 YYNGEE. The CDR3 bases are TGTGCCAGCAGCGGGGCTAGGGGACAAGAGACCCAGTACTTC. Translated, it gives CASSGARGQETQYF.

The CDR3: CAWRGGGRGQPQHF. CDR3 bases: TGTGCCTGGAGAGGAGGGGGCAGGGGTCAGCCCCAGCATTTT. The chain carries TRBV30 and TRBJ1-5; 7 bases map to TRBD1. This CDR3 has 14 amino acids. The germline V gene encodes CDR1 GTSNPN and CDR2 SVGIG (reference sequence). J gave up 6 bases and V 3 bases, and 8 bases lay outside the gene matches.

The chain carries TRBV7-9 and TRBJ2-5, with D perhaps TRBD1 (5 bases). The CDR3 sequence is 14 residues long. The ends were cut back, 2 bases at V and 3 bases at J, with 10 bases in the middle. Germline V gene lookup returns CDR1 SEHNR and CDR2 FQNEAQ (reference sequence). This chain's CDR3 is CASSLLWGEETQYF. CDR3 bases: TGTGCCAGCAGCTTATTGTGGGGCGAAGAGACCCAGTACTTC.

J is TRBJ1-2 and V is TRBV18, with TRBD1 identical over 7 bases. The CDR3 is made up of 12 amino acids. Losses at the gene ends were 6 bases for V and 8 bases for J; bases not matched to a gene: 6. Per the germline V gene, CDR1 is KGHSH and CDR2 is LQKENI. The CDR3 loop is CASSRDSWGYTF. Written as DNA, the CDR3 is TGTGCCAGCTCGCGGGACAGTTGGGGCTACACCTTC.

This clone has a single count. The chain combines TRBV28 with TRBJ2-1; possible D gene TRBD1, 5 bases. Deletions cut 5 bases from V and 0 bases from J, with 11 bases between. The V gene's germline CDR1 is MDHEN and CDR2 SYDVKM. The CDR3 has 15 amino acids. In DNA form, the CDR3 reads TGTGCCAGCAGTCAGGACAAGATCTCCTACAATGAGCAGTTCTTC. Its protein is CASSQDKISYNEQFF.

Remarks on this clone: The sample carries other DNA sequences with the same CDR3. This sequence joins TRBV10-3 and TRBJ1-1; 11 nucleotides line up with TRBD1. Trimming took 4 bases from V and 4 from J; bases not matched to a gene: 2. There are 14 residues in the CDR3. The germline CDR1 and CDR2 sequences are ENHRY and SYGVKD. The CDR3 region is CAISAGTGGTEAFF. The CDR3 nucleotides read TGTGCCATCAGTGCCGGGACAGGGGGCACTGAAGCTTTCTTT.

The chain recombines TRBV9 with TRBJ2-7; the D is unclear. Germline-derived CDR1 and CDR2 are SGDLS and YYNGEE. The CDR3 spans 14 residues. The V gene lost 0 bases and the J gene lost 2 bases, with 9 bases spanning the gap. CDR3 DNA sequence: TGTGCCAGCAGCGTAGAGCCAGGCACCTACGAGCAGTACTTC. Translation: CASSVEPGTYEQYF.

The rearrangement joins TRBV30 to TRBJ1-5; D perhaps matches TRBD1 (5 bases). Germline CDR1 is GTSNPN and CDR2 is SVGIG (reference sequence). V was trimmed by 4 bases and J by 9 bases, leaving 13 bases between them. The CDR3 runs to 12 residues. The CDR3 region is CAWKPPGGPQHF. The CDR3 nucleotides read TGTGCCTGGAAACCCCCGGGGGGGCCCCAGCATTTT.

This clone was observed a handful of times. The CDR3 DNA reads TGTGCCAGCAGTTTATTTAGGGCAGGGAAAAAACTGTTTTTT. It codes for CASSLFRAGKKLFF. The chain uses TRBV28 and TRBJ1-4, with D maybe TRBD1 (5 bases). The CDR3 totals 14 residues. In germline, CDR1 is MDHEN, CDR2 SYDVKM. Trimming removed 1 base at V and 9 bases at J, with 12 bases between.

For this clone: Other DNA sequences of this sample code for an identical CDR3. This sequence joins TRBV6-5 and TRBJ2-1; D not certain. The CDR3 is made up of 15 amino acids. V was pared by 2 bases and J by 3 bases, with 11 bases between. The germline V gene has CDR1 MNHEY and CDR2 SVGAGI. The CDR3 DNA follows: TGTGCCAGCAGTTACGTGGCAGGTGGCTACAATGAGCAGTTCTTC. Its protein product is CASSYVAGGYNEQFF.

The V call is TRBV4-1, the J call TRBJ2-1, with 12 bases lining up with TRBD2. V shed 1 base, J shed 7 bases, and the junction held 8 bases outside the gene matches. Germline-derived CDR1 and CDR2 are MGHRA and YSYEKL. The CDR3 length is 17 residues. The CDR3 DNA sequence: TGCGCCAGCAGCCAAGGTTTGCCTAGCGGGAGGGCTAATGAGCAGTTCTTC. Protein sequence: CASSQGLPSGRANEQFF.

The chain links TRBV19 to TRBJ1-6, with 7 bases lining up with TRBD1. The CDR3 runs to 13 residues. Per germline, CDR1 LNHDA and CDR2 SQIVND (reference sequence). With V trimmed by 6 bases and J by 8 bases, 4 bases remained unmatched. The CDR3 spells CASRGGGDSPLHF. As DNA, the CDR3 is TGTGCCAGTAGAGGGGGCGGTGATTCACCCCTCCACTTT.

V usage is TRBV10-1 and J usage is TRBJ2-1; 7 bases fit TRBD1. V was pared by 0 bases and J by 6 bases, with 5 bases of the junction left unmatched. Looked up from germline, CDR1 is WNHNN and CDR2 is SYGVQD (reference sequence). This CDR3 region has 15 residues. The CDR3 loop reads CASSESGTVGNEQFF. As DNA, the CDR3 is TGCGCCAGCAGTGAGTCGGGGACAGTTGGCAATGAGCAGTTCTTC.

The CDR3 spells CASSNKAGVSGYTF. In DNA, the CDR3 is TGTGCCAGTAGTAATAAGGCAGGGGTTAGTGGCTACACCTTC. The chain links TRBV19 to TRBJ1-2, with a weak D call TRBD1 (6 bases). There are 14 residues in the CDR3. Deletions cut 4 bases from V and 7 bases from J, with 16 bases between. Germline CDR1 reads LNHDA; CDR2 reads SQIVND (reference sequence).

This clone has a single count. This sequence joins TRBV15 and TRBJ2-1; 7 positions match TRBD1. With 1 base clipped from V and 6 bases from J, the junction kept 3 bases outside the gene matches. Germline loops: CDR1 LNHNV, CDR2 YYDKDF (reference sequence). The CDR3 is made up of 14 amino acids. The CDR3, as DNA: TGTGCCACCAGCAGAGGACAGGGTACCAATGAGCAGTTCTTC. Translated, it gives CATSRGQGTNEQFF.

This clone has a single count. The gene calls are TRBV27 and TRBJ2-1, with 9 bases identical to TRBD2. The CDR3 length is 13 residues. V lost 1 base, J lost 14 bases, and 6 bases stayed unmatched. Germline loops: CDR1 MNHEY, CDR2 SMNVEV (reference sequence). The CDR3 region is CASSLWLAGTEFF. The CDR3 DNA sequence: TGTGCCAGCAGTTTATGGCTAGCGGGGACCGAGTTCTTC.

The chain uses TRBV28 and TRBJ2-3; 7 positions agree with TRBD1. Unmatched junction bases numbered 12, after V lost 6 bases and J lost 3 bases. This CDR3 is built from 16 residues. CDR1 is MDHEN, CDR2 SYDVKM, per germline. The CDR3 nucleotides are TGTGCCAGCAGAGGACAGGTGGTAGGGAGAACAGATACGCAGTATTTT. This codes for CASRGQVVGRTDTQYF. Full variable domain (missing parts from reference TRBV28 and TRBJ2-3): DVKVTQSSRYLVKRTGEKVFLECVQDMDHENMFWYRQDPGLGLRLIYFSYDVKMKEKGDIPEGYSVSREKKERFSLILESASTNQTSMYLCASRGQVVGRTDTQYFGPGTRLTVL.